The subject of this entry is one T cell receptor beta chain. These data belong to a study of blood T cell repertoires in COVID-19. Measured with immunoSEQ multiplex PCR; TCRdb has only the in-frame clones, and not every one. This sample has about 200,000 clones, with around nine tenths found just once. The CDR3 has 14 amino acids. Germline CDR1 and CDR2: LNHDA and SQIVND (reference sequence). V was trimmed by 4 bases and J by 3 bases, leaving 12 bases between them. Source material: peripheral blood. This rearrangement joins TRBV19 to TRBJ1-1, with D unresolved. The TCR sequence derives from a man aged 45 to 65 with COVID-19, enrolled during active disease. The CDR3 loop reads CASSRSTADTEAFF. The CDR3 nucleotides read TGTGCCAGTAGTAGGTCTACCGCGGACACTGAAGCTTTCTTT.